The 9 T cell receptor beta chains below all came from one sample that was sequenced in a study of blood T cell repertoires in COVID-19. Clones were read by immunoSEQ multiplex PCR, and TCRdb kept only the in-frame ones, dropping some. The profile shows roughly 57,000 clones, around 70% of them singletons. Sequenced material: peripheral blood. The receptor set was obtained from a woman aged 70 to 79 with acute or convalescent COVID-19.

This clone was counted only a few times. This chain connects TRBV25-1 to TRBJ2-7, with D hard to call. This CDR3 has 14 amino acids. The V gene lost 5 bases and the J gene lost 3 bases, with 14 bases spanning the gap. Germline assignment: CDR1 MGHDK and CDR2 SYGVNS. DNA of the CDR3: TGTGCCAGCAGTTCCCCCACCGCGATCTACGAGCAGTACTTC. Protein product: CASSSPTAIYEQYF.

This chain links TRBV12-3 or TRBV12-4 with TRBJ2-3; 7 nucleotides line up with TRBD2. Trimming removed 5 bases from V and 13 bases from J; junction bases left unmatched: 9. The CDR3 covers 12 residues. The CDR3 DNA reads TGTGCCAGCAGTCTTTTGTGGGGGGGGAAGTATTTT. It is translated as CASSLLWGGKYF.

This chain uses TRBV9 with TRBJ1-1; 8 positions agree with TRBD1. Looked up from germline, CDR1 is SGDLS and CDR2 is YYNGEE. This CDR3 spans 15 amino acids. V was pared by 3 bases and J by 1 base, with 5 bases of the junction left unmatched. The CDR3: CASSARQGRNTEAFF. The CDR3 DNA follows: TGTGCCAGCAGCGCGAGACAGGGGAGGAACACTGAAGCTTTCTTT.

As to this clone: Other DNA sequences from this sample encode an identical CDR3 as well. This chain joins TRBV19 and TRBJ1-2, with 12 positions matching TRBD1. The J segment lost 2 bases and the V segment lost 3 bases, leaving 4 bases of the junction unmatched. Germline loops: CDR1 LNHDA, CDR2 SQIVND (reference sequence). The CDR3 is made up of 16 amino acids. The CDR3 here is CASSMGQGARNYGYTF. As DNA, the CDR3 is TGTGCCAGTAGTATGGGACAGGGGGCGCGAAACTATGGCTACACCTTC.

This clone was found a few times. The chain couples TRBV9 to TRBJ1-2; TRBD1 agrees at 9 bases. The CDR3 has 15 amino acids. V lost 4 bases and J lost 8; bases outside the gene matches: 12. CDR1 is SGDLS, CDR2 YYNGEE, per germline. CDR3 protein: CASSTPPGQGLGYTF. The CDR3, as DNA: TGTGCCAGCAGCACCCCTCCGGGACAGGGCTTGGGCTACACCTTC.

The V and J genes are TRBV7-9 and TRBJ2-1; perhaps TRBD2 as D (6 bases). From germline, CDR1 is SEHNR and CDR2 FQNEAQ (reference sequence). Trimming took off 7 bases at V and 12 bases at J, with 13 bases between the two ends. This CDR3 has 11 amino acids. The CDR3 loop reads CASTLGRVQFF. The CDR3 nucleotides are TGTGCCAGCACCCTCGGGAGAGTGCAGTTCTTC.

The chain recombines TRBV9 with TRBJ2-4; D may be TRBD2 (6 bases). Germline-derived CDR1 and CDR2 are SGDLS and YYNGEE. The V and J ends lost 4 bases and 4 bases respectively, with 9 bases between them. The CDR3 is 13 residues long. CDR3 protein: CASSSGGKNIQYF. CDR3 DNA: TGTGCCAGCAGCTCCGGGGGAAAAAACATTCAGTACTTC. Full variable domain (remainder filled in from reference TRBV9 and TRBJ2-4): DSGVTQTPKHLITATGQRVTLRCSPRSGDLSVYWYQQSLDQGLQFLIQYYNGEERAKGNILERFSAQQFPDLHSELNLSSLELGDSALYFCASSSGGKNIQYFGAGTRLSVL.

This clone was counted a few times. This chain connects TRBV18 to TRBJ1-2; tentatively, D is TRBD1 (5 bases). Germline V gene lookup returns CDR1 KGHSH and CDR2 LQKENI. V lost 6 bases and J 4 bases, leaving 12 bases between the germline ends. The CDR3 totals 13 residues. The CDR3 DNA follows: TGTGCCAGCTCCCCCGACAGTTCCTATGGCTACACCTTC. Protein sequence: CASSPDSSYGYTF.

A few counts support this clone. V usage is TRBV5-1 and J usage is TRBJ1-1; D is undetermined. The V gene's germline CDR1 is SGHRS and CDR2 YFSETQ. This CDR3 contains 15 residues. Trimming removed 4 bases from V and 1 base from J, with 14 bases in between. In DNA form, the CDR3 reads TGCGCCAGCAGCCCTTCTTGGGAGGCGAACACTGAAGCTTTCTTT. As protein: CASSPSWEANTEAFF.